This T cell receptor (beta chain) derives from a study of neoadjuvant anti-PD-1 for oral cavity cancer. Time point specified: after neoadjuvant nivolumab, at surgical resection. Analysis of PBMCs was direct, with no culture step. Produced via immunoSEQ multiplex PCR; TCRdb's table is partial and in-frame only. Found here are 65,000 to 70,000 clones, approximately 87% of them singletons; the top ten hold more than 2.5%. The sequencing here drew on PBMCs, taken after nivolumab (anti-PD-1) treatment. The TCR comes from a person aged 40 to 85 with oral cavity squamous cell carcinoma.

CDR3 sequence: CASSNRDVQFF. In DNA form, the CDR3 reads TGTGCCAGCAGCAACCGGGACGTGCAGTTCTTC. The gene calls are TRBV7-2 and TRBJ2-1, with D perhaps assigned TRBD1 or TRBD2 (5 bases each). CDR1 and CDR2 from the germline V gene are SGHTA and FQGNSA. V was shortened by 5 bases and J by 12 bases, with 11 bases between the two germline ends. The CDR3 contains 11 residues.